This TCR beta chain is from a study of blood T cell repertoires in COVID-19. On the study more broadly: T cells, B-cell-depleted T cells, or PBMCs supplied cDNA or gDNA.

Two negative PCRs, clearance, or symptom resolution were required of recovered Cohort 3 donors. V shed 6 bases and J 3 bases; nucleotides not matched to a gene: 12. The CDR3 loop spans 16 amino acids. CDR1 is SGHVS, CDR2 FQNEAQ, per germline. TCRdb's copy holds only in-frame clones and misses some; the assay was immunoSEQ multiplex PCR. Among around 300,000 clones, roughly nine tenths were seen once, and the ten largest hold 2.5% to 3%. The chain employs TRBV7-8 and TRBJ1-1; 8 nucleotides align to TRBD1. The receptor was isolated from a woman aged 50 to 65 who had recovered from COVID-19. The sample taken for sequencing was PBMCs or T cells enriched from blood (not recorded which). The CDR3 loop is CASSFLGQGSYTEAFF. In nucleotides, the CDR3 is TGTGCCAGCAGTTTTCTTGGACAGGGTAGCTACACTGAAGCTTTCTTT.